This TCR beta chain was recovered during a study of PD-1 blockade in classical Hodgkin lymphoma. Measured with immunoSEQ multiplex PCR; TCRdb has only the in-frame clones, and not every one. The repertoire consists of some 90,000 clones, with around nine tenths occurring once and the leading ten covering approximately 2.4%. In every patient, relapse followed autologous stem cell transplantation, while exposure to brentuximab vedotin differed. Patients' outcomes at their best amounted to complete response, partial response or progressive disease. V was trimmed by 7 bases and J by 5 bases, leaving 12 bases between them. Germline V CDR1 and CDR2: MDHEN, SYDVKM. This CDR3 contains 12 residues. This clone was recorded once.

The gene calls are TRBV28 and TRBJ2-7, with D maybe TRBD1 (5 bases). The sequenced sample was peripheral blood mononuclear cells (PBMCs), obtained before the second cycle of nivolumab. This TCR was recovered from a human donor with classical Hodgkin lymphoma. The CDR3 protein is CASTLRGNEQYF. The CDR3 bases are TGTGCCAGCACCTTAAGGGGAAACGAGCAGTACTTC.